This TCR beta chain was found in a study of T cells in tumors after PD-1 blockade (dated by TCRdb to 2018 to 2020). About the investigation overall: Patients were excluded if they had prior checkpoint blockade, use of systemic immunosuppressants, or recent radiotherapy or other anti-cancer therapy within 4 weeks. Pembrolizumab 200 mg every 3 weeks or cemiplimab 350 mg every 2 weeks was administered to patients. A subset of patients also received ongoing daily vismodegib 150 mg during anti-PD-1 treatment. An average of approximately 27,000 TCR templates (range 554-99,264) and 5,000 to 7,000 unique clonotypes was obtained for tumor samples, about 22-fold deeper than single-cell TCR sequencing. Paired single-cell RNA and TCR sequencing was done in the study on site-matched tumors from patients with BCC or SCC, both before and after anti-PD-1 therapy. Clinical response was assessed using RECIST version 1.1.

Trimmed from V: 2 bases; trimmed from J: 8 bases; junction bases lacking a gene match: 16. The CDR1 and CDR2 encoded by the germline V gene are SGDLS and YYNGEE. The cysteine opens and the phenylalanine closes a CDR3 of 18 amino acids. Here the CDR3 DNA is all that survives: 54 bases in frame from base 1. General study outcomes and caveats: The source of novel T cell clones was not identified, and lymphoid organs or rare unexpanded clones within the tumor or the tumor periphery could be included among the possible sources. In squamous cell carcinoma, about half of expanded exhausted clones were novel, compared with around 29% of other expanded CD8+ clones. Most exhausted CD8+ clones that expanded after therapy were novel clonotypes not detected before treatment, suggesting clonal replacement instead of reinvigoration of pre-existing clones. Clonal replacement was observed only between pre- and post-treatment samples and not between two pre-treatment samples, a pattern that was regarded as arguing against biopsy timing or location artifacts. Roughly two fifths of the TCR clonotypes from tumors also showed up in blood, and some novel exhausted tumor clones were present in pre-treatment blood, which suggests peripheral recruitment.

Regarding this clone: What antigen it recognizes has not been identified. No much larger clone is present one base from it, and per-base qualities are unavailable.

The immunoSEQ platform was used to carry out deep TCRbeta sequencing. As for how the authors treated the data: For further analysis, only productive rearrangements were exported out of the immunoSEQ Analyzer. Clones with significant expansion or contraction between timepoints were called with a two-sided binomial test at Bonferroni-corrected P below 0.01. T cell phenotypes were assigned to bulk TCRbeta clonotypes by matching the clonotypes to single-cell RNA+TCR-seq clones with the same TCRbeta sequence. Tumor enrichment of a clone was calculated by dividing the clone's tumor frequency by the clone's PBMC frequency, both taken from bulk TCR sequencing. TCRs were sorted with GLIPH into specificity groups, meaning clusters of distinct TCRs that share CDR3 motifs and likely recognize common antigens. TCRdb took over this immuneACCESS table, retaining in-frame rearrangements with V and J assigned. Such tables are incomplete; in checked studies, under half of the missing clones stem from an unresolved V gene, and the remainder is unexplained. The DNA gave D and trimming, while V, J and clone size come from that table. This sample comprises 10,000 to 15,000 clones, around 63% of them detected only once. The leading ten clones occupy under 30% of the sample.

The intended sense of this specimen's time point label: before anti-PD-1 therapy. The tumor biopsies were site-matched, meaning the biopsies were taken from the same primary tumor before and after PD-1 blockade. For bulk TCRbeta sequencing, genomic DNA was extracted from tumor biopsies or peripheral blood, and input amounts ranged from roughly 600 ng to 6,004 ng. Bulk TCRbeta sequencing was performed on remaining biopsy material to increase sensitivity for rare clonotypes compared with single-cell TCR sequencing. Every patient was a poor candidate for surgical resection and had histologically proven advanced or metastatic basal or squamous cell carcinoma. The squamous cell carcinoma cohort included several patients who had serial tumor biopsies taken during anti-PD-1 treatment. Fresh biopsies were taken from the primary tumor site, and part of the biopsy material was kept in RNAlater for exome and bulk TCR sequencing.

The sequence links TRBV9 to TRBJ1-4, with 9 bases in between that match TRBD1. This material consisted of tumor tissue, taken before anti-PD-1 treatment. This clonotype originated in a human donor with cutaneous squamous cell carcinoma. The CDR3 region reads CASSVGQGRRGTAEKLFF. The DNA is TGTGCCAGCAGCGTGGGACAGGGAAGAAGGGGGACGGCCGAAAAACTGTTTTTT.